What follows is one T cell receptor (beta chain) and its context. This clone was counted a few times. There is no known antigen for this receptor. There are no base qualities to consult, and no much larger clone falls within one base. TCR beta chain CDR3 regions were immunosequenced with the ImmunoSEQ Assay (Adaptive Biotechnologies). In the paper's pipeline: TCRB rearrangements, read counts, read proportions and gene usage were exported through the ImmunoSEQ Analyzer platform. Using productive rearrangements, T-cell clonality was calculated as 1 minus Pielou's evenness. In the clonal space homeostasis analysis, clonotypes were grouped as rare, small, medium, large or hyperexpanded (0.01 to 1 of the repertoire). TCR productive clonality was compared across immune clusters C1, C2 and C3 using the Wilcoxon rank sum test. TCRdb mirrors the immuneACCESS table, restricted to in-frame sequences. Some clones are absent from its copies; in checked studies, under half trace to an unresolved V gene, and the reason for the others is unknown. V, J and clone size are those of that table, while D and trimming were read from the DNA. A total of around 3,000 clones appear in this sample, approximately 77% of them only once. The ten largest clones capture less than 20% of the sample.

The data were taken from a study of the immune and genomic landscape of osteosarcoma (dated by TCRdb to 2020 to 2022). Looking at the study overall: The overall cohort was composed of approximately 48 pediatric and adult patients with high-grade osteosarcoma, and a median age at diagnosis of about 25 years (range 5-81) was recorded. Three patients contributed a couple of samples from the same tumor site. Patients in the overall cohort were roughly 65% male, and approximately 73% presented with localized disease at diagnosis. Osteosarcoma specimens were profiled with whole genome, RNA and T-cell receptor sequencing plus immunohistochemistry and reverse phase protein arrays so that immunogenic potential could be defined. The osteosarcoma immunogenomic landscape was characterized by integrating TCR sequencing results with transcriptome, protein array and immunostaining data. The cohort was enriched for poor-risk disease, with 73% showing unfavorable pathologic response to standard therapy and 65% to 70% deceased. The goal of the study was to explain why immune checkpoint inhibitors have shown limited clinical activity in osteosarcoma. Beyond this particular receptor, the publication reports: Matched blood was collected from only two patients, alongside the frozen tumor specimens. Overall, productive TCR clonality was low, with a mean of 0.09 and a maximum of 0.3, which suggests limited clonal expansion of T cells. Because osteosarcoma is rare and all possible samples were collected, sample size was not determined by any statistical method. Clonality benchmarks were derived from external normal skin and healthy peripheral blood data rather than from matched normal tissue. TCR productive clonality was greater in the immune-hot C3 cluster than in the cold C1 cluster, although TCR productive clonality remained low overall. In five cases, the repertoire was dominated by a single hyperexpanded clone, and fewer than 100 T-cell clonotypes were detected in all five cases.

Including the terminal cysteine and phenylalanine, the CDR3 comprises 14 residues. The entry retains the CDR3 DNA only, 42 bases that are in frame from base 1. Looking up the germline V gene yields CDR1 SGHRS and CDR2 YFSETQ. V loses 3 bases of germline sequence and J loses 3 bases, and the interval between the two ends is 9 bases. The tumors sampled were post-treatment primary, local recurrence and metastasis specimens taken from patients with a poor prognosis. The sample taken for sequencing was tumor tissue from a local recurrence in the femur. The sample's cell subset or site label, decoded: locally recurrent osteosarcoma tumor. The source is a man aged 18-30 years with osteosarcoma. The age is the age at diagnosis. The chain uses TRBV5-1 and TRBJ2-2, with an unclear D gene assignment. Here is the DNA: TGCGCCAGCAGCTCGCTATCAGACACCGGGGAGCTGTTTTTT. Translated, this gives CASSSLSDTGELFF. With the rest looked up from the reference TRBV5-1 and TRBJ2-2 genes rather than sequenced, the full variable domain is KAGVTQTPRYLIKTRGQQVTLSCSPISGHRSVSWYQQTPGQGLQFLFEYFSETQRNKGNFPGRFSGRQFSNSRSEMNVSTLELGDSALYLCASSSLSDTGELFFGEGSRLTVL.